These 18 T cell receptor beta chains originate from one sample sequenced in a study of OX40 agonist ivuxolimab in advanced cancers. The data were produced by immunoSEQ multiplex PCR, yet TCRdb's version contains in-frame clones alone and is incomplete. The profile shows approximately 89,000 clones, 70% to 90% of them singletons. Sample: CD4+ or CD8+ T cells sorted from blood, taken in a trial of the OX40 agonist ivuxolimab. These receptors were obtained from an adult with an advanced solid tumor such as melanoma, head and neck, liver or kidney cancer.

This clone was detected once. The chain combines TRBV7-8 with TRBJ2-6; 8 bases map to TRBD1. This CDR3 contains 18 residues. The V gene's germline CDR1 is SGHVS and CDR2 FQNEAQ. V lost 5 bases to trimming and J lost 4 bases; unmatched junction nucleotides: 13. The CDR3 reads CASSPPLRTGSGANVLTF. The CDR3 nucleotides read TGTGCCAGCAGCCCACCTTTGAGGACAGGGTCCGGGGCCAACGTCCTGACTTTC.

The V gene is TRBV5-1, the J gene TRBJ2-7, with TRBD2 matching over 7 bases. The V segment lost 3 bases and the J segment 6 bases; nucleotides outside the gene matches: 9. CDR1 and CDR2 from the germline V gene are SGHRS and YFSETQ. There are 14 residues in the CDR3. CDR3: CASSYKTPGGEQYF. Here the CDR3 DNA reads TGCGCCAGCAGCTATAAGACACCGGGGGGCGAGCAGTACTTC.

The CDR3 protein is CASSSKRGFYGYTF. CDR3 nucleotides: TGTGCCAGCAGCTCGAAACGCGGGTTCTATGGCTACACCTTC. The V and J genes are TRBV5-6 and TRBJ1-2; D is unresolved. Germline V lookup: CDR1 SGHDT, CDR2 YYEEEE. Trimming pared 3 bases from V and 4 bases from J, leaving 13 bases between. This CDR3 region has 14 residues.

This sequence joins TRBV6-1 and TRBJ2-3; the D is unclear. Trimming stripped 4 bases from V and 4 bases from J, with 3 bases between. The CDR3 length is 11 residues. The V gene's germline CDR1 is MNHNS and CDR2 SASEGT. CDR3 in amino acids: CASSGADTQYF. The CDR3 DNA reads TGTGCCAGCAGTGGGGCAGATACGCAGTATTTT.

The chain recombines TRBV6-5 with TRBJ2-1, with TRBD2 matching 12 bases. The CDR3 has 15 amino acids. Germline CDR1 is MNHEY and CDR2 is SVGAGI. The V and J ends lost 4 bases and 4 bases, in that order; junction bases with no gene match: 2. The CDR3 here is CASSSTSGGYNEQFF. CDR3 nucleotides: TGTGCCAGCAGTTCCACTAGCGGGGGGTACAATGAGCAGTTCTTC.

The V gene is TRBV7-2, the J gene TRBJ2-7, with a tentative D call TRBD2 (7 bases). Trimming stripped 5 bases from V and 4 bases from J, with 12 bases between. The CDR3 is 13 amino acids. Germline V gene lookup returns CDR1 SGHTA and CDR2 FQGNSA. CDR3 nucleotide sequence: TGTGCCAGCAGCCTAGAGGGGGGGTACGAGCAGTACTTC. Its translation: CASSLEGGYEQYF.

The chain couples TRBV6-1 to TRBJ2-7; tentatively, D is TRBD2 (5 bases). The CDR3 runs 12 residues. V dropped 8 bases and J dropped 3 bases, with 11 bases sitting between them. CDR1 is MNHNS and CDR2 is SASEGT in the germline V gene. The CDR3 nucleotides read TGTGCCAGCCCTTCGGGATACTACGAGCAGTACTTC. Its translation is CASPSGYYEQYF.

This clone is a singleton in its sample. The chain links TRBV27 to TRBJ2-5; D unclear. This CDR3 region has 12 residues. CDR1 MNHEY and CDR2 SMNVEV come from the germline V gene (reference sequence). V was trimmed by 8 bases and J by 5 bases, leaving 12 bases between them. This CDR3 is CASGRAGETQYF. The CDR3 DNA reads as TGTGCCAGCGGTCGGGCCGGGGAGACCCAGTACTTC.

V gene TRBV6-6 combines with J gene TRBJ2-3; 11 bases are a match to TRBD1. This CDR3 has 14 amino acids. CDR1 MNHNY and CDR2 SVGAGI come from the germline V gene (reference sequence). V lost 10 bases and J lost 4; bases outside the gene matches: 7. CDR3 in amino acids: CATRTGGAADTQYF. The CDR3 DNA follows: TGTGCCACCCGGACAGGGGGCGCGGCAGATACGCAGTATTTT.

This clone was counted once. This chain uses TRBV2 with TRBJ1-4, with no clear D. The CDR3 covers 15 residues. V was cut by 2 bases and J by 3 bases, with 10 bases left in between. CDR1 and CDR2 (germline): SNHLY, FYNNEI. This chain's CDR3 is CASSELGSANEKLFF. CDR3 in DNA: TGTGCCAGCAGTGAACTTGGGTCAGCTAATGAAAAACTGTTTTTT.

This rearrangement joins TRBV7-9 to TRBJ2-3, with D unresolved. The V gene's germline CDR1 is SEHNR and CDR2 FQNEAQ (reference sequence). This CDR3 has 12 residues. Between the trimmed V and J ends, which lost 3 bases and 3 bases, there was a span of 4 bases. As DNA, the CDR3 is TGTGCCAGCAGCTTGGAGACAGATACGCAGTATTTT. Residues: CASSLETDTQYF.

This rearrangement joins TRBV6-6 to TRBJ1-3, with D possibly matching TRBD1 (6 bases). CDR1 is MNHNY and CDR2 is SVGAGI in the germline V gene (reference sequence). CDR3 length: 16 amino acids. V lost 2 bases and J lost 0, with 11 bases in between. The CDR3 bases are TGTGCCAGCAGTTACCCACAGGGACCCTCTGGAAACACCATATATTTT. This sequence encodes CASSYPQGPSGNTIYF.

This chain connects TRBV5-6 to TRBJ1-6; maybe TRBD1 (6 bases). Germline V gives CDR1 SGHDT, CDR2 YYEEEE. The V end lost 2 bases, the J end lost 2 bases, and 8 bases lay between the germline ends. This CDR3 region has 15 residues. Written as DNA, the CDR3 is TGTGCCAGCAGCTTTGAGGGGGCCTATAATTCACCCCTCCACTTT. It yields the protein CASSFEGAYNSPLHF.

This sequence joins TRBV6-6 and TRBJ1-3; D not resolved. Deletions cut 5 bases from V and 8 bases from J, with 13 bases between. Germline V gene lookup returns CDR1 MNHNY and CDR2 SVGAGI (reference sequence). This CDR3 contains 13 residues. The CDR3 region has the DNA TGTGCCAGCAGTGACCTCGGCGTCGACACCATATATTTT. Translation: CASSDLGVDTIYF.

This clone was observed a handful of times. J is TRBJ1-1 and V is TRBV6-1, with 8 positions matching TRBD1. CDR1 is MNHNS and CDR2 is SASEGT in the germline V gene. The CDR3 is 15 amino acids. Trimming removed 8 bases from V and 4 bases from J; junction bases left unmatched: 12. The CDR3 nucleotides read TGTGCCAGCGTTCGTTCAGGGGGCGGGAGCACTGAAGCTTTCTTT. Protein: CASVRSGGGSTEAFF.

The chain links TRBV15 to TRBJ2-3; 13 nucleotides agree with TRBD2. The CDR3 contains 18 residues. With 0 bases clipped from V and 3 bases from J, the junction kept 6 bases outside the gene matches. Germline CDR1 and CDR2: LNHNV and YYDKDF (reference sequence). The CDR3 region is CATSREGRLAGGTDTQYF. As DNA, the CDR3 is TGTGCCACCAGCAGAGAAGGTAGACTAGCGGGGGGAACAGATACGCAGTATTTT.

The chain employs TRBV7-9 and TRBJ1-1, with 11 bases matching TRBD1. With V trimmed by 0 bases and J by 4 bases, 4 bases remained unmatched. The CDR3 loop spans 16 amino acids. CDR1 and CDR2 from the germline V gene are SEHNR and FQNEAQ (reference sequence). DNA of the CDR3: TGTGCCAGCAGCTTAGCTACCGGGACAGGGGGCACTGAAGCTTTCTTT. Its protein product is CASSLATGTGGTEAFF.

The genes are TRBV10-1 and TRBJ2-5; D call uncertain. The CDR3 extends over 14 amino acids. Trimming removed 6 bases at V and 5 bases at J, with 16 bases between. In germline, CDR1 is WNHNN, CDR2 SYGVQD (reference sequence). This CDR3 reads CASRRSLEGETQYF. The DNA for the CDR3 is TGCGCCAGCAGAAGGTCTCTCGAAGGGGAGACCCAGTACTTC.